This passage covers 5 T cell receptor beta chains from one sample sequenced in a study of OX40 agonist ivuxolimab in advanced cancers. Produced via immunoSEQ multiplex PCR; TCRdb's table is partial and in-frame only. This sample has over 55,000 clones, with around 82% found just once. Sequenced here: CD4+ or CD8+ T cells sorted from blood, sampled in a trial of the OX40 agonist ivuxolimab. All receptors derive from an adult with an advanced solid tumor such as melanoma, head and neck, liver or kidney cancer.

V usage is TRBV5-1 and J usage is TRBJ2-5; D possibly corresponds to TRBD2 (5 bases). In germline, CDR1 is SGHRS, CDR2 YFSETQ. The CDR3 covers 14 residues. With 5 bases removed from V and 1 base from J, the gap between germline ends came to 12 bases. The CDR3 DNA sequence: TGCGCCAGCAGGCGGGCAGCAATCCAAGAGACCCAGTACTTC. Its protein product is CASRRAAIQETQYF. Looking up the rest from reference TRBV5-1 and TRBJ2-5 gives the full variable domain: KAGVTQTPRYLIKTRGQQVTLSCSPISGHRSVSWYQQTPGQGLQFLFEYFSETQRNKGNFPGRFSGRQFSNSRSEMNVSTLELGDSALYLCASRRAAIQETQYFGPGTRLLVL.

This chain connects TRBV15 to TRBJ1-4, with unresolved D. CDR3 length: 15 residues. Trimming removed 2 bases at V and 0 bases at J, with 7 bases between. Germline V gene lookup returns CDR1 LNHNV and CDR2 YYDKDF (reference sequence). The CDR3 loop reads CATSRQVATNEKLFF. As DNA, the CDR3 is TGTGCCACCAGCAGACAGGTTGCAACTAATGAAAAACTGTTTTTT. Full variable domain (outside the CDR3, taken from reference TRBV15 and TRBJ1-4): DAMVIQNPRYQVTQFGKPVTLSCSQTLNHNVMYWYQQKSSQAPKLLFHYYDKDFNNEADTPDNFQSRRPNTSFCFLDIRSPGLGDTAMYLCATSRQVATNEKLFFGSGTQLSVL.

This clone appeared once. The gene calls are TRBV7-3 and TRBJ2-2; tentatively, D is TRBD2 (5 bases). CDR1 SGHTA and CDR2 FQGTGA come from the germline V gene. V lost 5 bases and J 4 bases, leaving 11 bases between the germline ends. CDR3 length: 14 residues. CDR3 amino acids: CASSTSRATGELFF. The CDR3 region has the DNA TGTGCCAGCAGCACGTCGCGGGCCACCGGGGAGCTGTTTTTT.

By share, this clone counts as medium-sized. The chain recombines TRBV28 with TRBJ2-7; D perhaps matches TRBD1 (7 bases). Looked up from germline, CDR1 is MDHEN and CDR2 is SYDVKM. Trimming removed 6 bases from V and 2 bases from J, with 17 bases in between. The CDR3 is made up of 15 amino acids. CDR3: CASRPGGLFTYEQYF. CDR3 nucleotides: TGTGCCAGCAGACCAGGGGGGCTCTTCACCTACGAGCAGTACTTC.

This sequence joins TRBV2 and TRBJ1-2, with 12 nucleotides matching TRBD1. The V segment lost 8 bases and the J segment 4 bases; nucleotides outside the gene matches: 2. The CDR3 runs to 13 residues. The germline V gene encodes CDR1 SNHLY and CDR2 FYNNEI. The CDR3, as DNA: TGTGCCAGCGGGACAGGGGGCCCCTATGGCTACACCTTC. Its protein is CASGTGGPYGYTF.